What follows are 26 T cell receptor beta chains derived from one specimen sequenced in a study of T cells after yellow fever vaccination. TCRdb analysed the 5' RACE reads with MiXCR anew, one entry per CDR3 protein. The sample has 310,000 or so distinct CDR3 sequences, around 4% seen once; the top ten hold about a quarter. Sample: PBMCs, taken on the day of the yellow fever booster vaccination. These TCRs come from a man aged 18 to 30 who received the YFV17D yellow fever vaccine.

This clonotype occurred many times. The rearrangement uses TRBV4-1 and TRBJ2-5; no clear D gene. CDR3 length: 14 residues. Germline CDR1 MGHRA, CDR2 YSYEKL. The germline V and J ends were trimmed by 0 bases and 5 bases, with 10 bases remaining between them. CDR3 amino acids: CASSQDWLVETQYF. CDR3 nucleotides: TGCGCCAGCAGCCAAGATTGGCTAGTGGAGACCCAGTACTTC.

The chain is built from TRBV20-1 and TRBJ2-3, with TRBD2 as a possible D gene (6 bases). Deletions cut 5 bases from V and 0 bases from J, with 21 bases between. The CDR3 runs to 17 residues. Germline lookup yields CDR1 DFQATT and CDR2 SNEGSKA (reference sequence). The CDR3 bases are TGCAGTGCTCCGTCCCATCGCGCGGGAAGAAGCACAGATACGCAGTATTTT. Encoded protein: CSAPSHRAGRSTDTQYF.

Only a few counts were recorded for this clonotype. The chain has TRBV20-1 and TRBJ1-4, with D possibly matching TRBD1 (5 bases). CDR1 and CDR2 from the germline V gene are DFQATT and SNEGSKA (reference sequence). Trimming removed 5 bases at V and 4 bases at J, with 14 bases between. There are 14 residues in the CDR3. CDR3 nucleotides: TGCAGTGCTTCCCCGGGGGGGGTTAATGAAAAACTGTTTTTT. Translated: CSASPGGVNEKLFF.

The V and J genes are TRBV21-1 and TRBJ2-7; TRBD2 is the table's D call and was not checked against the DNA. TRBV21-1 is deemed a pseudogene. The CDR3 runs 14 residues. The CDR3 spells CASNGRLAFYEQYV. CDR3 nucleotide sequence: TGTGCCAGCAACGGCAGACTAGCTTTTTACGAGCAGTACGTC.

This clonotype has at least ten counts. The chain recombines TRBV3-1 with TRBJ2-2; D unresolved. The length of the CDR3 is 15 residues. Trimming took off 7 bases at V and 2 bases at J, with 14 bases between the two ends. Germline values: CDR1 LGHDT, CDR2 YNNKEL (reference sequence). This CDR3 reads CASTPRRVNTGELFF. The CDR3 DNA is TGTGCCAGCACCCCCCGGAGAGTAAACACCGGGGAGCTGTTTTTT.

This clonotype was counted many times. This chain links TRBV7-9 with TRBJ2-2, with D perhaps TRBD1 (5 bases). V lost 3 bases, J lost 5 bases, and 7 bases lay in between. The CDR3 is 13 amino acids. Germline V CDR1 and CDR2: SEHNR, FQNEAQ (reference sequence). The CDR3 bases are TGTGCCAGCAGCTTCCGACAGACCGGGGAGCTGTTTTTT. Its translation: CASSFRQTGELFF.

The chain joins TRBV5-1 to TRBJ2-5; D is uncertain. The CDR3 length is 13 residues. Germline V gives CDR1 SGHRS, CDR2 YFSETQ. V gave up 3 bases and J gave up 5 bases, with 11 bases separating them. CDR3 residues: CASSSPRHETQYF. DNA for the CDR3: TGCGCCAGCAGCTCACCGAGACACGAGACCCAGTACTTC. Variable domain in full (rest from reference TRBV5-1 and TRBJ2-5): KAGVTQTPRYLIKTRGQQVTLSCSPISGHRSVSWYQQTPGQGLQFLFEYFSETQRNKGNFPGRFSGRQFSNSRSEMNVSTLELGDSALYLCASSSPRHETQYFGPGTRLLVL.

The gene calls are TRBV9 and TRBJ2-2, with D perhaps matching TRBD2 (5 bases). Trimming removed 0 bases at V and 6 bases at J, with 12 bases between. The CDR3 contains 15 residues. Germline CDR1 is SGDLS and CDR2 is YYNGEE. The CDR3 is CASSVGTRFAGELFF. CDR3 nucleotides: TGTGCCAGCAGCGTAGGAACTAGATTTGCCGGGGAGCTGTTTTTT.

The chain uses TRBV4-2 and TRBJ2-1, with D hard to call. The CDR3 is made up of 14 amino acids. V was clipped by 0 bases and J by 4 bases, with 7 bases between them. In germline, CDR1 is LGHNA, CDR2 YNFKEQ. The CDR3 sequence is CASSQEVPYNEQFF. The CDR3 DNA is TGTGCCAGCAGCCAAGAGGTCCCGTACAATGAGCAGTTCTTC.

The gene calls are TRBV4-2 and TRBJ2-1; 11 bases align to TRBD2. Germline CDR1 is LGHNA and CDR2 is YNFKEQ. The V gene end was trimmed by 3 bases and the J gene end by 4 bases; junction bases not matched to a gene: 8. The CDR3 spans 17 residues. CDR3 sequence: CASSHWIAGGNYNEQFF. In DNA form, the CDR3 reads TGTGCCAGCAGCCACTGGATAGCGGGGGGGAATTACAATGAGCAGTTCTTC.

This clonotype was picked up a small number of times. V is TRBV5-1 and J is TRBJ1-6; no clear D. The CDR3 covers 16 residues. V was pared by 0 bases and J by 0 bases, with 7 bases between. Per the germline V gene, CDR1 is SGHRS and CDR2 is YFSETQ. The CDR3 DNA follows: TGCGCCAGCAGCTTGGGGGAAAGCTCCTATAATTCACCCCTCCACTTT. Amino acids: CASSLGESSYNSPLHF.

Remarks on this clonotype: One junction end disagrees with the germline gene, perhaps due to a read error. J is TRBJ1-1 and V is TRBV5-1; 10 bases align to TRBD1. CDR1 is SGHRS and CDR2 is YFSETQ in the germline V gene. This CDR3 spans 16 amino acids. The DNA of the CDR3 is TGCGCCAGCAGCCTGACAGGGGGCAACTTGAACTCTGAAGCTTTCTTT. Protein: CASSLTGGNLNSEAFF.

Only a few counts were recorded for this clonotype. This chain links TRBV20-1 with TRBJ2-2, with 9 nucleotides matching TRBD2. Germline assignment: CDR1 DFQATT and CDR2 SNEGSKA (reference sequence). This CDR3 has 23 amino acids. Trimming took 3 bases from V and 3 from J; bases not matched to a gene: 29. CDR3 sequence: CSARPPPISLPWAGGRYTGELFF. The CDR3 coding sequence is TGCAGTGCTAGGCCCCCCCCGATTAGCCTACCGTGGGCGGGGGGGAGGTACACCGGGGAGCTGTTTTTT.

This clonotype has just a few counts. The chain is built from TRBV5-1 and TRBJ2-7, with D perhaps assigned TRBD1 or TRBD2 (6 bases each). Germline CDR1 reads SGHRS; CDR2 reads YFSETQ. Trimming shortened V by 4 bases and J by 2 bases, and 16 bases separated the two germline ends. The CDR3 extends over 15 amino acids. The CDR3 sequence is CASSPGTGAPYEQYF. The CDR3 bases are TGCGCCAGCAGCCCAGGGACGGGGGCCCCCTACGAGCAGTACTTC.

This clonotype was observed a handful of times. The chain is built from TRBV5-6 and TRBJ2-4; 8 bases agree with TRBD2. Per germline, CDR1 SGHDT and CDR2 YYEEEE. V lost 0 bases, J lost 6 bases, and 5 bases stayed unmatched. The length of the CDR3 is 15 residues. The CDR3 DNA reads TGTGCCAGCAGCTTGGTGACTAGCGCAGGAAACATTCAGTACTTC. Translation gives CASSLVTSAGNIQYF.

Many counts were recorded for this clonotype. Here the CDR3 DNA reads TGCGCCAGCAGCCCGGGACAGCAAGAGACCCAGTACTTC. Translation gives CASSPGQQETQYF. The chain uses TRBV5-1 and TRBJ2-5; 7 bases map to TRBD1. Per the germline V gene, CDR1 is SGHRS and CDR2 is YFSETQ. V lost 4 bases and J lost 2; bases outside the gene matches: 2. This CDR3 is built from 13 residues. Drawing the rest from reference TRBV5-1 and TRBJ2-5, the complete variable domain is KAGVTQTPRYLIKTRGQQVTLSCSPISGHRSVSWYQQTPGQGLQFLFEYFSETQRNKGNFPGRFSGRQFSNSRSEMNVSTLELGDSALYLCASSPGQQETQYFGPGTRLLVL.

V is TRBV5-8 and J is TRBJ1-5; D gene uncertain. This CDR3 has 12 amino acids. V dropped 2 bases and J dropped 15 bases, with 15 bases sitting between them. Looked up from germline, CDR1 is SGHTS and CDR2 is YDEGEE. CDR3 nucleotide sequence: TGTGCCAGCAGCTTTTTCCCCTCAGGATCGCATTTT. This encodes CASSFFPSGSHF.

This chain uses TRBV27 with TRBJ1-2; D unclear. Germline V gene sequence: CDR1 MNHEY, CDR2 SMNVEV (reference sequence). This CDR3 has 15 amino acids. The V end was cut by 2 bases, the J end by 4 bases, with 14 bases between. The CDR3 is CASSLTTAAFYGYTF. CDR3 nucleotide sequence: TGTGCCAGCAGTTTAACGACGGCAGCTTTCTATGGCTACACCTTC.

This clonotype was seen a handful of times. The V and J genes are TRBV7-9 and TRBJ2-1; D remains ambiguous. The CDR3 covers 18 residues. Germline V gives CDR1 SEHNR, CDR2 FQNEAQ (reference sequence). Trimming cost V 7 bases and J 0 bases, with 22 bases left between them. This CDR3 reads CASIPTRWRRSSYNEQFF. CDR3 nucleotides: TGTGCCAGCATCCCTACCCGTTGGCGGCGAAGCTCCTACAATGAGCAGTTCTTC.

In its sample, this clonotype was seen many times. This chain connects TRBV7-6 to TRBJ1-1; D ambiguous. The V gene lost 5 bases and the J gene lost 6 bases, with 10 bases spanning the gap. This CDR3 comprises 12 residues. CDR1 and CDR2 from the germline V gene are SGHVS and FNYEAQ. The CDR3 coding sequence is TGTGCCAGCAGCCAGCGGGGATCTGAAGCTTTCTTT. Translated: CASSQRGSEAFF.

The rearrangement joins TRBV20-1 to TRBJ2-7, with 7 positions matching TRBD2. J was trimmed by 5 bases and V by 2 bases; bases with no gene match: 6. Germline loops: CDR1 DFQATT, CDR2 SNEGSKA (reference sequence). This CDR3 is 13 amino acids long. The CDR3 DNA is TGCAGTGCTAGAACCCCAGGGAGGGACGAGCAGTACTTC. The encoded protein is CSARTPGRDEQYF.

This clonotype was seen at least ten times. This sequence joins TRBV4-3 and TRBJ2-4; TRBD1 is a possible D gene (5 bases). CDR1 and CDR2 (germline): LGHNA, YSLEER. This CDR3 is 19 amino acids long. V gave up 3 bases and J gave up 0 bases, with 21 bases separating them. CDR3 bases: TGCGCCAGCAGCCATTCATCCCCCAGGGAAGAGGTAGCCAAAAACATTCAGTACTTC. It yields the protein CASSHSSPREEVAKNIQYF.

This clonotype was seen repeatedly, ten times or more. The chain has TRBV6-6 and TRBJ1-4; tentative D call: TRBD1 (5 bases). Germline-derived CDR1 and CDR2 are MNHNY and SVGAGI (reference sequence). The length of the CDR3 is 14 residues. Trimming shortened V by 6 bases and J by 8 bases, and 16 bases separated the two germline ends. CDR3 sequence (DNA): TGTGCCAGCAGGCATTCACAGGAGGGGGAAAAACTGTTTTTT. Translating gives CASRHSQEGEKLFF.

This clonotype was recorded at least ten times. V is TRBV7-2 and J is TRBJ2-5, with D hard to call. Trimming shortened V by 2 bases and J by 1 base, and 8 bases separated the two germline ends. The germline gives CDR1 SGHTA, CDR2 FQGNSA. The CDR3 runs 14 residues. As DNA, the CDR3 is TGTGCCAGCAGCTTACTGGGCCTCCAAGAGACCCAGTACTTC. Translation: CASSLLGLQETQYF.

This clonotype was detected many times. V is TRBV5-1 and J is TRBJ2-2; D is perhaps TRBD1 (5 bases). V was pared by 4 bases and J by 4 bases, with 14 bases between. The CDR3 totals 15 residues. The germline gives CDR1 SGHRS, CDR2 YFSETQ. As DNA, the CDR3 is TGCGCCAGCAGCCCCCCGACAGAGATCACCGGGGAGCTGTTTTTT. As protein: CASSPPTEITGELFF.

This clonotype has more than one count but fewer than ten. In DNA form, the CDR3 reads TGTGCCAGCAGCGAGGGACAGGGGTCCCCACGGGGGGCCCAGTACTTC. Its translation is CASSEGQGSPRGAQYF. This sequence joins TRBV9 and TRBJ2-5, with 10 bases lining up with TRBD1. Germline lookup yields CDR1 SGDLS and CDR2 YYNGEE. The V and J ends lost 3 bases and 9 bases, in that order; junction bases with no gene match: 14. The CDR3 extends over 16 amino acids.